The present entry profiles one TCR beta chain with its context. Its cognate antigen is unknown. The sample belongs to a study of T cells in Graves' hyperthyroidism and ophthalmopathy. Overall study: The initial diagnosis was the point when peripheral blood was collected, ahead of any treatment. The study, taken as a whole, reports: Blood also contained most expanded thyroid clonotypes above 0.001.

Germline V lookup: CDR1 SGHVS, CDR2 FQNEAQ. Trimming stripped 7 bases from V and 2 bases from J, with 13 bases between. The CDR3 extends over 14 amino acids. RNA transcripts yielded amplified TCR beta CDR3 regions. The study used the HTBI primer set for a first-round RT-PCR of the TCR CDR3. TCRdb reprocessed the multiplex PCR reads with MiXCR, giving one entry per CDR3 protein. The table shows a few hundred thousand distinct CDR3 sequences, with roughly 15% occurring only once. The TCR comes from a woman aged 40 to 49 with Graves' ophthalmopathy. The rearrangement uses TRBV7-8 and TRBJ2-3, with no clear D. The sample consisted of blood. CDR3 nucleotide sequence: TGTGCCAGCACCCCGAGTGGCAACACAGATACGCAGTATTTT. It codes for CASTPSGNTDTQYF.